The 3 T cell receptor beta chains below were found in one sample sequenced in a study of blood T cell repertoires in COVID-19. Produced via immunoSEQ multiplex PCR; TCRdb's table is partial and in-frame only. The sample shows tens of thousands of clones, about nine tenths of them seen only once. Specimen: peripheral blood. These receptors all stem from a woman older than 75 with COVID-19, enrolled during active disease.

The rearrangement uses TRBV3-1 (or the pseudogene TRBV3-2) and TRBJ2-2, with 8 bases matching TRBD2. CDR3 length: 16 residues. The germline CDR1 and CDR2 sequences are LGHDT and YNNKEL (reference sequence). The J segment lost 0 bases and the V segment lost 7 bases, leaving 7 bases of the junction unmatched. The CDR3 loop reads CASKPGGGSNTGELFF. DNA for the CDR3: TGTGCCAGCAAACCTGGCGGGGGGTCGAACACCGGGGAGCTGTTTTTT.

The chain links TRBV27 to TRBJ1-2, with TRBD1 identical over 12 bases. CDR1 and CDR2 (germline): MNHEY, SMNVEV (reference sequence). The CDR3 spans 15 residues. The V gene end was trimmed by 5 bases and the J gene end by 3 bases; junction bases not matched to a gene: 4. The DNA for the CDR3 is TGTGCCAGCAGTCCAGGGACAGGGGGCGACTATGGCTACACCTTC. Translating it yields CASSPGTGGDYGYTF.

This chain links TRBV19 with TRBJ1-6; TRBD1 agrees at 7 bases. CDR1 is LNHDA, CDR2 SQIVND, per germline (reference sequence). This CDR3 has 15 residues. Trimming took 5 bases from V and 6 from J; bases not matched to a gene: 7. The chain's CDR3 is CASSRQGSGNSPLHF. The CDR3 region has the DNA TGTGCCAGTAGTCGACAGGGCAGCGGTAATTCACCCCTCCACTTT.